The 24 T cell receptor beta chains listed next were all sequenced from one sample in a study of cytomegalovirus exposure and HLA in healthy donors. The PCR ran on 60 Vbeta and 13 Jbeta primers. Libraries were prepared by immunoSEQ multiplex PCR; TCRdb keeps only in-frame clonotypes and omits some of them. Here the sample spans about 120,000 clones, roughly 65% being singletons. Sequenced material: PBMCs. Receptor source: a middle-aged man in good health and CMV-seropositive.

The chain has TRBV15 and TRBJ2-7, with D perhaps TRBD1 (6 bases). The CDR3 covers 14 residues. Germline V CDR1 and CDR2: LNHNV, YYDKDF (reference sequence). V dropped 2 bases and J dropped 6 bases, with 14 bases sitting between them. The CDR3 nucleotides are TGTGCCACCAGCAGAAGGACAGTTTTCTCCGAGCAGTACTTC. Its protein product is CATSRRTVFSEQYF.

The gene calls are TRBV12-5 and TRBJ2-1, with TRBD1 matching over 9 bases. The V gene's germline CDR1 is LGHNT and CDR2 FRNRAP. The CDR3 spans 15 residues. The CDR3 DNA sequence: TGTGCGACTCACAGGGGGCCCTCAACCTACAATGAGCAGTTCTTC. This gives the protein CATHRGPSTYNEQFF.

The chain links TRBV7-9 to TRBJ1-3; D is possibly TRBD1 (6 bases). Germline V gives CDR1 SEHNR, CDR2 FQNEAQ (reference sequence). The CDR3 has 16 residues. V was trimmed by 5 bases and J by 0 bases, leaving 14 bases between them. CDR3 in DNA: TGTGCCAGCAGCCCACAACAGGGCAGCTCTGGAAACACCATATATTTT. Amino acid sequence: CASSPQQGSSGNTIYF.

The chain recombines TRBV28 with TRBJ2-7; D not certain. This CDR3 has 12 residues. Germline-derived CDR1 and CDR2 are MDHEN and SYDVKM. V was pared by 9 bases and J by 5 bases, with 14 bases between. The CDR3 coding sequence is TGTGCCAGTGTGTCACAGACCCACGAGCAGTACTTC. Protein sequence: CASVSQTHEQYF.

The chain uses TRBV6-1 and TRBJ2-1, with D possibly being TRBD2 (6 bases). CDR3 length: 12 residues. Germline V gene lookup returns CDR1 MNHNS and CDR2 SASEGT. The germline V and J ends were trimmed by 6 bases and 8 bases, with 11 bases remaining between them. This CDR3 is CASSGGQDEQFF. CDR3 DNA sequence: TGTGCCAGCAGCGGGGGTCAGGATGAGCAGTTCTTC.

The chain uses TRBV2 and TRBJ2-5; D unresolved. Germline-derived CDR1 and CDR2 are SNHLY and FYNNEI. The V end lost 11 bases, the J end lost 5 bases, and 18 bases lay between the germline ends. The CDR3 loop spans 13 amino acids. In nucleotides, the CDR3 is TGTGCCTGCCCGGCAGGTCTTGGGGAGACCCAGTACTTC. Translation: CACPAGLGETQYF. The complete variable domain, with remaining parts taken from reference TRBV2 and TRBJ2-5, reads EPEVTQTPSHQVTQMGQEVILRCVPISNHLYFYWYRQILGQKVEFLVSFYNNEISEKSEIFDDQFSVERPDGSNFTLKIRSTKLEDSAMYFCACPAGLGETQYFGPGTRLLVL.

The chain employs TRBV2 and TRBJ1-3; D gene unclear. The CDR3 length is 17 residues. V lost 0 bases and J 3 bases, leaving 15 bases between the germline ends. Germline CDR1 is SNHLY and CDR2 is FYNNEI. CDR3 nucleotide sequence: TGTGCCAGCAGTGAAGCAAGAACGGGGTTGCGTGGAAACACCATATATTTT. Encoded protein: CASSEARTGLRGNTIYF. The variable domain in full, completed from reference TRBV2 and TRBJ1-3, reads EPEVTQTPSHQVTQMGQEVILRCVPISNHLYFYWYRQILGQKVEFLVSFYNNEISEKSEIFDDQFSVERPDGSNFTLKIRSTKLEDSAMYFCASSEARTGLRGNTIYFGEGSWLTVV.

This clone appeared a few times. The V call is TRBV6-5, the J call TRBJ2-1; no clear D gene. With 6 bases removed from V and 7 bases from J, the gap between germline ends came to 13 bases. The CDR3 loop spans 13 amino acids. The germline V gene encodes CDR1 MNHEY and CDR2 SVGAGI. CDR3 DNA sequence: TGTGCCAGCAGCAACGAACAGAGAAATGAGCAGTTCTTC. This gives the protein CASSNEQRNEQFF.

The V and J genes are TRBV4-3 and TRBJ2-2; 8 bases align to TRBD1. The germline V gene has CDR1 LGHNA and CDR2 YSLEER. Trimming at V came to 0 bases and at J to 2 bases, leaving 2 bases not matched to a gene. This CDR3 region has 16 residues. The CDR3 nucleotides read TGCGCCAGCAGCCAAGAGCAGGGGGCCAACACCGGGGAGCTGTTTTTT. This gives the protein CASSQEQGANTGELFF.

This chain joins TRBV5-4 and TRBJ1-5; 9 bases fit TRBD1. The J segment lost 4 bases and the V segment lost 4 bases, leaving 6 bases of the junction unmatched. From germline, CDR1 is SGHNT and CDR2 YYREEE (reference sequence). This CDR3 comprises 15 residues. In DNA, the CDR3 is TGTGCCAGCAGCCCGGGACAGGGTTGGAATCAGCCCCAGCATTTT. This sequence encodes CASSPGQGWNQPQHF.

V usage is TRBV28 and J usage is TRBJ2-5, with D unclear. The CDR3 is 15 residues long. V lost 10 bases and J lost 2, with 20 bases in between. The germline gives CDR1 MDHEN, CDR2 SYDVKM. DNA of the CDR3: TGTGCCACCAGGCCCCTGGGCTGGGTACAAGAGACCCAGTACTTC. It specifies CATRPLGWVQETQYF.

The chain is built from TRBV7-2 and TRBJ1-1; D remains unclear. This CDR3 contains 15 residues. CDR1 is SGHTA, CDR2 FQGNSA, per germline. V dropped 1 base and J dropped 5 bases, with 14 bases sitting between them. CDR3 DNA sequence: TGTGCCAGCAGCTTAGAGGCGAGCGCGGGGACTGAAGCTTTCTTT. Translated, it gives CASSLEASAGTEAFF.

This clone was seen only a few times. The J gene is TRBJ1-5, the V gene TRBV2; D is perhaps TRBD1 (6 bases). Between the trimmed V and J ends, which lost 0 bases and 2 bases, there was a span of 11 bases. This CDR3 is 16 amino acids long. CDR1 and CDR2 from the germline V gene are SNHLY and FYNNEI. CDR3 DNA sequence: TGTGCCAGCAGTGAAGCTCGGGCAGGGGGCAATCAGCCCCAGCATTTT. Protein product: CASSEARAGGNQPQHF.

The chain combines TRBV4-1 with TRBJ2-5; 8 bases are shared with TRBD1. The CDR3 is 16 amino acids. In germline, CDR1 is MGHRA, CDR2 YSYEKL. Trimming at V came to 3 bases and at J to 2 bases, leaving 8 bases not matched to a gene. The CDR3 DNA is TGCGCCAGCAGCCACATCGACAGGGGAGTACAAGAGACCCAGTACTTC. This gives the protein CASSHIDRGVQETQYF.

This chain joins TRBV4-3 and TRBJ2-1; 7 positions match TRBD1. The CDR3 totals 13 residues. CDR1 and CDR2 (germline): LGHNA, YSLEER. V lost 4 bases and J lost 8; bases outside the gene matches: 5. The CDR3 coding sequence is TGCGCCAGCAGCCCTCGACAGGGCTATGAGCAGTTCTTC. As protein: CASSPRQGYEQFF.

With regard to this clone: At one end, the junction sequence differs from germline, possibly due to a read error. This sequence joins TRBV7-7 and TRBJ2-7, with 13 bases identical to TRBD2. This CDR3 comprises 17 residues. Germline V gene sequence: CDR1 SSHAT, CDR2 FNYEAQ (reference sequence). The CDR3 is CASSSGLAGVGAYEQYF. CDR3 bases: TGTGCTAGCAGCTCCGGACTAGCGGGAGTAGGGGCCTACGAGCAGTACTTC.

The rearrangement uses TRBV19 and TRBJ1-5, with a possible D match to TRBD1 (5 bases). The CDR3 runs to 15 residues. V was clipped by 5 bases and J by 2 bases, with 13 bases between them. Germline CDR1 and CDR2: LNHDA and SQIVND (reference sequence). The CDR3 spells CASSSQGGGNQPQHF. The CDR3, as DNA: TGTGCCAGTAGTTCCCAGGGTGGCGGCAATCAGCCCCAGCATTTT. Looking up the rest from reference TRBV19 and TRBJ1-5 gives the full variable domain: DGGITQSPKYLFRKEGQNVTLSCEQNLNHDAMYWYRQDPGQGLRLIYYSQIVNDFQKGDIAEGYSVSREKKESFPLTVTSAQKNPTAFYLCASSSQGGGNQPQHFGDGTRLSIL.

The chain employs TRBV7-3 and TRBJ1-2, with unresolved D. CDR1 is SGHTA and CDR2 is FQGTGA in the germline V gene. CDR3 length: 13 residues. Trimming pared 4 bases from V and 1 base from J, leaving 7 bases between. For the CDR3, the DNA is TGTGCCAGCAGCTCTCACTTTAACTATGGCTACACCTTC. Translated, it gives CASSSHFNYGYTF. Combining the CDR3 with reference TRBV7-3 and TRBJ1-2 gives the whole variable domain GAGVSQTPSNKVTEKGKYVELRCDPISGHTALYWYRQSLGQGPEFLIYFQGTGAADDSGLPNDRFFAVRPEGSVSTLKIQRTERGDSAVYLCASSSHFNYGYTFGSGTRLTVV.

V and J are TRBV6-1 and TRBJ1-4; D possibly corresponds to TRBD1 (6 bases). Trimming took 8 bases from V and 2 from J, leaving 15 bases between them. Germline values: CDR1 MNHNS, CDR2 SASEGT. The CDR3 runs 15 residues. The CDR3 here is CASRSHRATNEKLFF. Written as DNA, the CDR3 is TGTGCCAGCCGGTCCCACAGGGCTACTAATGAAAAACTGTTTTTT.

The CDR3 loop reads CAIRTGGDYGYTF. The CDR3 DNA follows: TGTGCCATCAGGACAGGGGGCGACTATGGCTACACCTTC. The chain has TRBV6-1 and TRBJ1-2, with 11 bases that match TRBD1. Germline assignment: CDR1 MNHNS and CDR2 SASEGT. V trimming: 10 bases; J trimming: 3 bases; junction bases outside the gene matches: 4. The CDR3 has 13 residues.

V and J are TRBV7-9 and TRBJ2-7; no clear D gene. CDR1 SEHNR and CDR2 FQNEAQ come from the germline V gene (reference sequence). This CDR3 comprises 15 residues. Trimming cost V 4 bases and J 2 bases, with 15 bases left between them. The CDR3 region has the DNA TGTGCCAGCAGCTCAGCGAAGACAATTACCTACGAGCAGTACTTC. Its protein product is CASSSAKTITYEQYF. Full variable domain (rest looked up from reference TRBV7-9 and TRBJ2-7): DTGVSQNPRHKITKRGQNVTFRCDPISEHNRLYWYRQTLGQGPEFLTYFQNEAQLEKSRLLSDRFSAERPKGSFSTLEIQRTEQGDSAMYLCASSSAKTITYEQYFGPGTRLTVT.

The rearrangement links TRBV7-9 to TRBJ2-1, with no clear D. CDR3 size: 11 residues. V was shortened by 3 bases and J by 8 bases, with 5 bases between the two germline ends. CDR1 SEHNR and CDR2 FQNEAQ come from the germline V gene (reference sequence). CDR3 nucleotides: TGTGCCAGCAGCTTTCTATATGAGCAGTTCTTC. This translates into CASSFLYEQFF.

The V call is TRBV5-1, the J call TRBJ2-7, with TRBD2 matching over 14 bases. This CDR3 is built from 15 residues. Germline V gives CDR1 SGHRS, CDR2 YFSETQ. The trim removed 3 bases at V and 6 bases at J, leaving 5 bases unmatched. CDR3 nucleotides: TGCGCCAGCAGCTCGGGACTAGCGGGAGTAGTCGAGCAGTACTTC. This translates into CASSSGLAGVVEQYF.

This rearrangement joins TRBV7-9 to TRBJ1-5, with D perhaps TRBD1 (6 bases). The CDR3 is made up of 15 amino acids. In germline, CDR1 is SEHNR, CDR2 FQNEAQ (reference sequence). Deletions cut 6 bases from V and 7 bases from J, with 19 bases between. CDR3 DNA: TGTGCCAGCAGATCACGGGGGGGGCAAAAACAGCCCCAGCATTTT. This gives the protein CASRSRGGQKQPQHF.